This T cell receptor (beta chain) came from a study of human T cells and chemical hapten exposure. Study-wide background: An approximately 2 cm by approximately 2 cm inner upper arm patch received 2% DPC for sensitization. Predominantly women, the patients had alopecia areata, totalis or universalis.

This clonotype was picked up a small number of times. MiXCR, applied by TCRdb to the RACE reads, yields one record per CDR3 protein. The sample has 100,000 to 150,000 distinct CDR3 sequences; approximately 15% are singletons. Germline lookup yields CDR1 DFQATT and CDR2 SNEGSKA (reference sequence). V was clipped by 3 bases and J by 3 bases, with 11 bases between them. There are 13 residues in the CDR3. Described time point: patch test 1, 2 weeks after DPC sensitization. Treatment indicated: therapeutic diphenylcyclopropenone sensitization with weekly scalp DPC. Prior to each patch test being applied, blood was drawn.

This TCR derives from a man in his late teens or twenties with alopecia areata. Some clones in this sample may be carry-over from other donors' samples. This specimen consisted of whole blood, obtained in connection with sensitization to the hapten diphenylcyclopropenone (DPC). V gene TRBV20-1 combines with J gene TRBJ1-1; D gene unclear. CDR3 coding DNA: TGCAGTGCTAGTGAAGGTGATGACACTGAAGCTTTCTTT. Translating it yields CSASEGDDTEAFF.